The T cell receptor beta chain described here comes from a study of blood T cell repertoires in COVID-19. Study-level background: Nucleic acid was either cDNA or gDNA, and it came from T cells, B-cell-depleted T cells, or PBMCs.

J gave up 5 bases and V 0 bases, and 4 bases lay outside the gene matches. Germline CDR1 reads SGHRS; CDR2 reads YFSETQ. The CDR3 has 15 amino acids. Living in 24 US areas, the participants were between 18 and 89 years of age. Participants' own reports of clinical history determined their cohort assignment. How the authors handled the data: Researchers report that nucleated cell counts were estimated from reference gene primer amplification. Profiled with immunoSEQ multiplex PCR; TCRdb holds only in-frame clones, not every one. That table is the source of V, J and clone size, and D and trimming were worked out from the DNA. The data show around 500,000 clones, around nine tenths seen once.

The sequenced material came from PBMCs or T cells enriched from blood (not recorded which). This sequence was found in a woman aged 60-75 years who had recovered from COVID-19. The chain is built from TRBV5-1 and TRBJ1-5; 8 nucleotides match TRBD1. The CDR3 nucleotides read TGCGCCAGCAGCTTGGAAGGACAGGGTGATCAGCCCCAGCATTTT. This encodes CASSLEGQGDQPQHF.